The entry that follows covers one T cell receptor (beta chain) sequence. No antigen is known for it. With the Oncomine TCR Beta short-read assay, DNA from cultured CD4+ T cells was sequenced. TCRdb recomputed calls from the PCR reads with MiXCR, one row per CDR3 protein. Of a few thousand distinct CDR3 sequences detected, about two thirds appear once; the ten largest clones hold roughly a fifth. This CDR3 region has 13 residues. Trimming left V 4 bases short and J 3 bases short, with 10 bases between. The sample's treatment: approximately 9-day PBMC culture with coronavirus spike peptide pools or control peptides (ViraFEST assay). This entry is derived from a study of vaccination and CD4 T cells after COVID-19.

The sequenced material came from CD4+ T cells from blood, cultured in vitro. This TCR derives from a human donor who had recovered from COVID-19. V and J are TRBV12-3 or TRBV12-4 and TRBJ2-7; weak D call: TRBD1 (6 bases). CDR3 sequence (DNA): TGTGCCAGCAGTTGGGGGCCCCTCTACGAGCAGTACTTC. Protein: CASSWGPLYEQYF.